This TCR beta chain was obtained from a study of T cell repertoires in cytomegalovirus infection. TCRdb independently ran MiXCR on the reads; one entry per CDR3 protein. The sample has approximately 150,000 distinct CDR3 sequences, about a sixth seen once. The germline CDR1 and CDR2 sequences are SEHNR and FQNEAQ (reference sequence). The CDR3 is 14 amino acids. V shed 5 bases and J shed 8 bases, with 13 bases lying between them. Study results and limitations: The ex vivo response was dominated by HLA-C-restricted CMV-specific TCR beta clonotypes.

There are a few counts of this clonotype. Its matching antigen is unknown. The V call is TRBV7-9, the J call TRBJ1-6, with D unresolved. Sequenced input: CD8+ T cells from PBMCs. The sequence was collected from a human donor in good health (CMV status not recorded). Some clones in this sample may be carry-over from other donors' samples. CDR3 in DNA: TGTGCCAGCAGCGACGAGGGCCTATATTCACCCCTCCACTTT. Its protein product is CASSDEGLYSPLHF.